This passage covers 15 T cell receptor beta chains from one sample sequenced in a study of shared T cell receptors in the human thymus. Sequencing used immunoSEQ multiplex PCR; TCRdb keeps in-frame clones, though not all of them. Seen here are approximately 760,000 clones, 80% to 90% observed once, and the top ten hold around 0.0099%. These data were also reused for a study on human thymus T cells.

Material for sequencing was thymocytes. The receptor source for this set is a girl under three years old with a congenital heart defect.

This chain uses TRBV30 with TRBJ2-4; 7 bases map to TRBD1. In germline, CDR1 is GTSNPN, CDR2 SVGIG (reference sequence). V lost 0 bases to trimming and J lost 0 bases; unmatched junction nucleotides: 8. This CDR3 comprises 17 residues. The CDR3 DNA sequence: TGTGCCTGGAGTGTGAGGGGGCCTGTTCTAGCCAAAAACATTCAGTACTTC. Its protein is CAWSVRGPVLAKNIQYF.

The CDR3 DNA is TGTGCCAGCAGCTTCCAGTTGGGGGGACAGGGGCCCCCGGGTTCGCCACCCCTCCACTTT. Protein sequence: CASSFQLGGQGPPGSPPLHF. V is TRBV7-8 and J is TRBJ1-6; 10 bases align to TRBD1. CDR1 SGHVS and CDR2 FQNEAQ come from the germline V gene. This CDR3 contains 20 residues. V trimming: 3 bases; J trimming: 11 bases; junction bases outside the gene matches: 22.

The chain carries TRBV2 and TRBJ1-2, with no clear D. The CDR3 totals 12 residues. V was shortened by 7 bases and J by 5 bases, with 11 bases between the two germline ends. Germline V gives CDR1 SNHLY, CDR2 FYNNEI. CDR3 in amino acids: CASTISGYGYTF. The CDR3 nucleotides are TGTGCCAGCACCATTTCGGGTTATGGCTACACCTTC. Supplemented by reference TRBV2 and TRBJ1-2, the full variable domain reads EPEVTQTPSHQVTQMGQEVILRCVPISNHLYFYWYRQILGQKVEFLVSFYNNEISEKSEIFDDQFSVERPDGSNFTLKIRSTKLEDSAMYFCASTISGYGYTFGSGTRLTVV.

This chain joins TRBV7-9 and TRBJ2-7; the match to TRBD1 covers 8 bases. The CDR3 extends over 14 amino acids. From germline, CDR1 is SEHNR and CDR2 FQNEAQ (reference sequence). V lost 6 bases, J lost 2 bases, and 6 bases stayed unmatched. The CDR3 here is CASSQDREAYEQYF. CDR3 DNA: TGTGCCAGCAGTCAGGACAGGGAGGCCTACGAGCAGTACTTC.

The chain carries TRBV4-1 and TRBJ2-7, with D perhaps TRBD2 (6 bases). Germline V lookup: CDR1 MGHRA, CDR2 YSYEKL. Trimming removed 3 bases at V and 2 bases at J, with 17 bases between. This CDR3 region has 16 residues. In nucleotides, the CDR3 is TGCGCCAGCAGCCACCGCGGCGGGACGGCCACCTACGAGCAGTACTTC. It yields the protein CASSHRGGTATYEQYF.

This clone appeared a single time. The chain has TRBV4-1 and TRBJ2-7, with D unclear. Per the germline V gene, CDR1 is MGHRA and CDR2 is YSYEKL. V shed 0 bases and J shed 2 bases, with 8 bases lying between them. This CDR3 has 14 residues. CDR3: CASSQDLTAYEQYF. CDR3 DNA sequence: TGCGCCAGCAGCCAAGATCTAACAGCCTACGAGCAGTACTTC.

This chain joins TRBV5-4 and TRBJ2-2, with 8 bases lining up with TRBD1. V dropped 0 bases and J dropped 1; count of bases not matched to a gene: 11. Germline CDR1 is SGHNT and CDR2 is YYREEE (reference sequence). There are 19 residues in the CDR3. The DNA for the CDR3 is TGTGCCAGCAGCTTGGAGACTTACGGGACAGGAAGGAACACCGGGGAGCTGTTTTTT. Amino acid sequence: CASSLETYGTGRNTGELFF.

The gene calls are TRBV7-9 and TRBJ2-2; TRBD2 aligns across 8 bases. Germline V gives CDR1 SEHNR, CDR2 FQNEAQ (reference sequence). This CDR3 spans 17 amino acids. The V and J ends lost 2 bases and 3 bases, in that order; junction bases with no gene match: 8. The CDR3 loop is CASSLLSGAQDTGELFF. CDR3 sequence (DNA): TGTGCCAGCAGCTTACTTAGCGGGGCACAAGACACCGGGGAGCTGTTTTTT.

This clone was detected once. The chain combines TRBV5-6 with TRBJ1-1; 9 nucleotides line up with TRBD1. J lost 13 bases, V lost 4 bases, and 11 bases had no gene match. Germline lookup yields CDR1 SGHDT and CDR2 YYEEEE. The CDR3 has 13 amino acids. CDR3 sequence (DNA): TGTGCCAGCAGCCGGGACAGGGCTATAGGGGGTTTCTTT. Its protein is CASSRDRAIGGFF.

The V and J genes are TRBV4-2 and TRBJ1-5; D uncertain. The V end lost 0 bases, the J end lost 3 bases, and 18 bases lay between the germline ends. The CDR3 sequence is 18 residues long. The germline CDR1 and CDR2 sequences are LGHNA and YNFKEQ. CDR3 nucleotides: TGTGCCAGCAGCCAAGAGGTCACGCGTCCGGGGTTCAATCAGCCCCAGCATTTT. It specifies CASSQEVTRPGFNQPQHF.

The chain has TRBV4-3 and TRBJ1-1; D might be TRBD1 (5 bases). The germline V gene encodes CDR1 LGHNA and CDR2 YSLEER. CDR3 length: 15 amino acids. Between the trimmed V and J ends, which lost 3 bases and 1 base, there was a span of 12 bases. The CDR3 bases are TGCGCCAGCAGCCACAAACGACAGCAGAACACTGAAGCTTTCTTT. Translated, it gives CASSHKRQQNTEAFF.

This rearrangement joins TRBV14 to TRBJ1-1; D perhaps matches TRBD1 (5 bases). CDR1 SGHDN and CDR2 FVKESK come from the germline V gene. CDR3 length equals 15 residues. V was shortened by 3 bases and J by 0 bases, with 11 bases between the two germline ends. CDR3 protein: CASSHPGGLNTEAFF. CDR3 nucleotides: TGTGCCAGCAGCCACCCGGGGGGTCTGAACACTGAAGCTTTCTTT.

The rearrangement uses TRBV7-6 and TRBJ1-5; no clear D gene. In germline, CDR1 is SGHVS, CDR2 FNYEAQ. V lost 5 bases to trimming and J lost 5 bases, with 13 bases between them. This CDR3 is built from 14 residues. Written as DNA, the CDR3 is TGTGCCAGCAGCGAAGTGGGCCAATATCAGCCCCAGCATTTT. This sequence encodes CASSEVGQYQPQHF.

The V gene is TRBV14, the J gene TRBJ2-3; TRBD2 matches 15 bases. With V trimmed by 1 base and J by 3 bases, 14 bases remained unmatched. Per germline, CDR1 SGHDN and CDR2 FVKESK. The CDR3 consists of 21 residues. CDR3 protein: CASSQGPERTSGGVTTDTQYF. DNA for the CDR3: TGTGCCAGCAGCCAAGGTCCCGAGAGGACTAGCGGGGGGGTTACGACAGATACGCAGTATTTT.

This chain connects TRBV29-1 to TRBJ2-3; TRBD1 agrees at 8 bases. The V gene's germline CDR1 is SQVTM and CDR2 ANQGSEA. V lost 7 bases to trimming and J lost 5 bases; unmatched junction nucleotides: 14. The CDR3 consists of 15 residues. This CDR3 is CSARHGQGGGDTQYF. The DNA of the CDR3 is TGCAGCGCCAGACACGGACAGGGTGGAGGAGATACGCAGTATTTT.